Presented here are 22 T cell receptor beta chains from one specimen sequenced in a study of control samples from healthy donors and cancer patients. TCRdb's table, derived via immunoSEQ multiplex PCR, lists solely in-frame clones and lacks some. The sample consists of 350,000 to 450,000 clones, 90% of them appearing once. Sequenced input: PBMCs. The receptors originated from a man aged 40-50 years with head and neck cancer.

CDR3 in DNA: TGCGCCAGCAGCCAAGGACAGGGCTCGGGGGAGACCCAGTACTTC. Its translation is CASSQGQGSGETQYF. The chain employs TRBV4-3 and TRBJ2-5; 7 positions match TRBD1. The CDR3 has 15 amino acids. The germline V gene has CDR1 LGHNA and CDR2 YSLEER. V dropped 1 base and J dropped 5; count of bases not matched to a gene: 7.

V and J are TRBV11-2 and TRBJ2-2, with D unresolved. Germline loops: CDR1 SGHAT, CDR2 FQNNGV. The CDR3 spans 16 residues. V dropped 7 bases and J dropped 6 bases, with 21 bases sitting between them. In nucleotides, the CDR3 is TGTGCCAGCACCCATTGGGTTGGAGAAATCGCCGGGGAGCTGTTTTTT. It is translated as CASTHWVGEIAGELFF.

As DNA, the CDR3 is TGTGCCAGCAGCCAAGATGATATTTTTATGCTAGTTCCCGGTAGGGAGACCCAGTACTTC. This gives the protein CASSQDDIFMLVPGRETQYF. The chain couples TRBV3-1 (or the pseudogene TRBV3-2) to TRBJ2-5; D gene ambiguous. V was cut by 0 bases and J by 5 bases, with 28 bases left in between. Germline CDR1 and CDR2: LGHDT and YNNKEL (reference sequence). The CDR3 covers 20 residues.

This rearrangement joins TRBV7-9 to TRBJ2-1; D remains ambiguous. Germline assignment: CDR1 SEHNR and CDR2 FQNEAQ (reference sequence). V lost 5 bases and J lost 5, with 10 bases in between. CDR3 size: 13 residues. The CDR3 bases are TGTGCCAGCAGCCATTTAGCTGACAATGAGCAGTTCTTC. It specifies CASSHLADNEQFF.

The chain combines TRBV6-1 with TRBJ1-2; 11 nucleotides align to TRBD1. Per the germline V gene, CDR1 is MNHNS and CDR2 is SASEGT. Germline trimming cut 3 bases from V and 2 bases from J; bases unmatched to any gene: 5. The CDR3 totals 16 residues. For the CDR3, the DNA is TGTGCCAGCAGTGAGGACAGGGGGCGAAGCAACTATGGCTACACCTTC. Protein: CASSEDRGRSNYGYTF.

The rearrangement uses TRBV28 and TRBJ1-1; D remains ambiguous. This CDR3 has 15 amino acids. V was shortened by 6 bases and J by 6 bases, with 20 bases between the two germline ends. Germline V gene lookup returns CDR1 MDHEN and CDR2 SYDVKM. This CDR3 is CASSATGVEEAEAFF. In DNA form, the CDR3 reads TGTGCCAGCAGCGCCACCGGGGTAGAGGAGGCTGAAGCTTTCTTT. The full variable domain, its missing parts supplied by reference TRBV28 and TRBJ1-1, is DVKVTQSSRYLVKRTGEKVFLECVQDMDHENMFWYRQDPGLGLRLIYFSYDVKMKEKGDIPEGYSVSREKKERFSLILESASTNQTSMYLCASSATGVEEAEAFFGQGTRLTVV.

In this sample, this clone turned up once. The rearrangement links TRBV4-3 to TRBJ1-6; 7 nucleotides match TRBD1. V shed 0 bases, J shed 8 bases, and the junction held 10 bases outside the gene matches. The germline CDR1 and CDR2 sequences are LGHNA and YSLEER. The CDR3 sequence is 17 residues long. The CDR3 bases are TGCGCCAGCAGCCAAGATAATCGCGGGCAGGGGGATTCACCCCTCCACTTT. Translating gives CASSQDNRGQGDSPLHF.

The chain couples TRBV7-8 to TRBJ2-7; D remains unclear. V was pared by 1 base and J by 9 bases, with 10 bases between. This CDR3 is 12 amino acids long. Germline values: CDR1 SGHVS, CDR2 FQNEAQ. The CDR3 sequence: CASSLDHYRQYF. In nucleotides, the CDR3 is TGTGCCAGCAGCTTAGACCATTACAGGCAGTACTTC.

The chain joins TRBV28 to TRBJ1-5; D remains unclear. The germline V and J ends were trimmed by 4 bases and 3 bases, with 16 bases remaining between them. Germline V gene lookup returns CDR1 MDHEN and CDR2 SYDVKM. There are 16 residues in the CDR3. CDR3 loop: CASSSSTAGYNQPQHF. CDR3 nucleotides: TGTGCCAGCAGTTCGAGTACGGCAGGATACAATCAGCCCCAGCATTTT.

The V gene is TRBV7-3, the J gene TRBJ2-1; 14 nucleotides align to TRBD2. CDR1 SGHTA and CDR2 FQGTGA come from the germline V gene. This CDR3 region has 14 residues. After removal of 3 bases from V and 13 bases from J, the junction contained 5 bases not matched to a gene. The DNA of the CDR3 is TGTGCCAGCAGCTTCGAGGGGACTAGCGGGAGTCAGTTCTTC. Translation gives CASSFEGTSGSQFF.

Note on this clone: Since the CDR3 does not end with the conserved phenylalanine or tryptophan, this likely comes from a read error. No DNA is shown, since the ends of the CDR3 on it are uncertain; the CDR3 is the one TCRdb lists. This chain uses TRBV6-5 with TRBJ1-1; the D call of TRBD1 is as the table states it, not checked on the DNA. The CDR3 is 14 amino acids in total, end residues counted. The germline V gene has CDR1 MNHEY and CDR2 SVGAGI. CDR3 residues: CASNVRDSPSGTQI.

J is TRBJ1-2 and V is TRBV6-5; D not resolved. V shed 4 bases and J shed 4 bases, with 16 bases lying between them. Germline CDR1 is MNHEY and CDR2 is SVGAGI. The CDR3 covers 15 residues. The CDR3 loop is CASSFYPTEAYGYTF. CDR3 sequence (DNA): TGTGCCAGCAGTTTTTACCCTACTGAGGCCTATGGCTACACCTTC.

The V gene is TRBV30, the J gene TRBJ1-2; no clear D gene. This CDR3 region has 11 residues. Germline CDR1 is GTSNPN and CDR2 is SVGIG (reference sequence). CDR3 protein: CAGKSWAGYTF. Here the CDR3 DNA reads TGTGCTGGGAAATCGTGGGCTGGCTACACCTTC.

The rearrangement uses TRBV3-1 (or the pseudogene TRBV3-2) and TRBJ2-1; 8 nucleotides align to TRBD2. Looked up from germline, CDR1 is LGHDT and CDR2 is YNNKEL (reference sequence). This CDR3 is built from 15 residues. Trimming removed 4 bases from V and 5 bases from J; junction bases left unmatched: 7. The CDR3 sequence is CASSRSAGGHNEQFF. DNA for the CDR3: TGTGCCAGCAGCCGATCGGCGGGAGGCCACAATGAGCAGTTCTTC.

The CDR3 sequence is CASSPRGGQPQHF. The CDR3 DNA is TGTGCCAGCAGCCCCCGAGGTGGTCAGCCCCAGCATTTT. The chain couples TRBV5-6 to TRBJ1-5; D unclear. Trimming cost V 4 bases and J 6 bases, with 11 bases left between them. Germline V gene sequence: CDR1 SGHDT, CDR2 YYEEEE. The CDR3 spans 13 residues.

V is TRBV2 and J is TRBJ1-2, with 7 bases fitting TRBD1. V was pared by 3 bases and J by 7 bases, with 8 bases of the junction left unmatched. Germline-derived CDR1 and CDR2 are SNHLY and FYNNEI. The CDR3 covers 14 residues. CDR3 amino acids: CASSDQGEFSGYTF. Written as DNA, the CDR3 is TGTGCCAGCAGTGACCAGGGGGAATTCTCTGGCTACACCTTC.

This chain links TRBV10-3 with TRBJ2-1, with D maybe TRBD2 (6 bases). Trimming cost V 2 bases and J 10 bases, with 12 bases left between them. The CDR3 is 13 amino acids. The germline gives CDR1 ENHRY, CDR2 SYGVKD. The DNA of the CDR3 is TGTGCCATCAGTGAGGCGGAGGGTCTAGAGCAGTTCTTC. It translates to CAISEAEGLEQFF.

The chain uses TRBV29-1 and TRBJ1-1; 8 bases agree with TRBD1. Looked up from germline, CDR1 is SQVTM and CDR2 is ANQGSEA. The trim removed 5 bases at V and 5 bases at J, leaving 4 bases unmatched. The CDR3 has 12 residues. The CDR3 protein is CSVLQGATEAFF. CDR3 DNA sequence: TGCAGCGTTCTTCAGGGGGCAACTGAAGCTTTCTTT.

The V gene is TRBV5-1, the J gene TRBJ2-2, with 9 bases fitting TRBD1. Germline V gene sequence: CDR1 SGHRS, CDR2 YFSETQ. V gave up 5 bases and J gave up 2 bases; unmatched junction bases: 7. This CDR3 comprises 16 residues. The CDR3 loop reads CASRETGQGNTGELFF. Here the CDR3 DNA reads TGCGCCAGCAGGGAAACGGGACAGGGAAACACCGGGGAGCTGTTTTTT.

The chain carries TRBV5-1 and TRBJ2-1; TRBD2 matches at 12 bases. Germline assignment: CDR1 SGHRS and CDR2 YFSETQ. With 4 bases clipped from V and 7 bases from J, the junction kept 3 bases outside the gene matches. This CDR3 is built from 14 residues. The CDR3 sequence is CASSPGTSGNEQFF. The CDR3 DNA follows: TGCGCCAGCAGCCCGGGGACTAGCGGGAATGAGCAGTTCTTC.

This chain uses TRBV5-4 with TRBJ1-1; D unclear. The length of the CDR3 is 17 residues. Trimming removed 4 bases at V and 0 bases at J, with 19 bases between. CDR1 and CDR2 (germline): SGHNT, YYREEE (reference sequence). The CDR3 bases are TGTGCCAGCAGCCAAGAAGTCGTGTGGAGCATGAACACTGAAGCTTTCTTT. Residues: CASSQEVVWSMNTEAFF.

The table lists this clone with a few counts. CDR3 bases: TGTGCCAGCAGCTTAAGACGGCCAACGAACACCGGGGAGCTGTTTTTT. It encodes CASSLRRPTNTGELFF. The J gene is TRBJ2-2, the V gene TRBV13; D unclear. CDR1 and CDR2 from the germline V gene are PRHDT and FYEKMQ (reference sequence). CDR3 length: 16 residues. Trimming took off 2 bases at V and 0 bases at J, with 10 bases between the two ends.